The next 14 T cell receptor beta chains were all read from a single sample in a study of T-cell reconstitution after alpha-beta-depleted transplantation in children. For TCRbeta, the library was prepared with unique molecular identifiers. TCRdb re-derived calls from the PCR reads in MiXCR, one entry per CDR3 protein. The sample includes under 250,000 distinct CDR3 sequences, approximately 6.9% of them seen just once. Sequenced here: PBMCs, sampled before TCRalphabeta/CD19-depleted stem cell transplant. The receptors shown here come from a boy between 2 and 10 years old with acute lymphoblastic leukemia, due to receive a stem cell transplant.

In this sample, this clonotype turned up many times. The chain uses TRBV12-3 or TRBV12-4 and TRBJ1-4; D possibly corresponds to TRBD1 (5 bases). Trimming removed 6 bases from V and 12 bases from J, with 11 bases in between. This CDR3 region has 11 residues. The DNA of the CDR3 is TGTGCCAGCAGCCCCGGGGACGAACTGTTTTTT. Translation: CASSPGDELFF.

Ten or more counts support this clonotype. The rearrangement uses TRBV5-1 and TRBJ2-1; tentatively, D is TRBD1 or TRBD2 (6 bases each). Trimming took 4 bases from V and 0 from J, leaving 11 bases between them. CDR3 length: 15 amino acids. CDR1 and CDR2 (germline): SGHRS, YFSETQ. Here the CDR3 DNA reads TGCGCCAGCAGCGAGGGGGGAAGCTCCTACAATGAGCAGTTCTTC. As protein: CASSEGGSSYNEQFF.

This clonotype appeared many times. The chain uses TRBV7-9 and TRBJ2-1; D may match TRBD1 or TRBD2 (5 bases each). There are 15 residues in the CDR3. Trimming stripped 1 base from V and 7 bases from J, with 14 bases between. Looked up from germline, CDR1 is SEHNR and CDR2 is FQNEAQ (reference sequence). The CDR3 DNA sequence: TGTGCCAGCAGCTTAGAGGGCCGAGGGGCGAATGAGCAGTTCTTC. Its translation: CASSLEGRGANEQFF. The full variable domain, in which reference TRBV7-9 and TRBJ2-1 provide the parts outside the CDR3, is DTGVSQNPRHKITKRGQNVTFRCDPISEHNRLYWYRQTLGQGPEFLTYFQNEAQLEKSRLLSDRFSAERPKGSFSTLEIQRTEQGDSAMYLCASSLEGRGANEQFFGPGTRLTVL.

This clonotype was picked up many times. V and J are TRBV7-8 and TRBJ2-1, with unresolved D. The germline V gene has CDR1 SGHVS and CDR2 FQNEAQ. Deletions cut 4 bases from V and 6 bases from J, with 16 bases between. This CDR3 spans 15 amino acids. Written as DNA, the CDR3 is TGTGCCAGCAGCTCTGGGCTTCGAACAGCCAATGAGCAGTTCTTC. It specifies CASSSGLRTANEQFF. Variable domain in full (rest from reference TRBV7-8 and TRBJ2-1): GAGVSQSPRYKVAKRGQDVALRCDPISGHVSLFWYQQALGQGPEFLTYFQNEAQLDKSGLPSDRFFAERPEGSVSTLKIQRTQQEDSAVYLCASSSGLRTANEQFFGPGTRLTVL.

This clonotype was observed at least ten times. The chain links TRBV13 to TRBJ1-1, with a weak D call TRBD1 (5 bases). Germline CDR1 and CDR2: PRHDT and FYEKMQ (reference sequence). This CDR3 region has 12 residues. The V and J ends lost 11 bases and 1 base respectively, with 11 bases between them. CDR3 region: CALSGGNTEAFF. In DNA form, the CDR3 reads TGTGCCCTTTCTGGGGGGAACACTGAAGCTTTCTTT.

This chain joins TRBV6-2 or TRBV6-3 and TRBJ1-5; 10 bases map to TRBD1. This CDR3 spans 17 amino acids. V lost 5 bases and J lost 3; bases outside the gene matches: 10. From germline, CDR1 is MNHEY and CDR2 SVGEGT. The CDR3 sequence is CASSPRRTGGSNQPQHF. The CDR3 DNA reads TGTGCCAGCAGTCCTCGAAGGACAGGGGGATCCAATCAGCCCCAGCATTTT.

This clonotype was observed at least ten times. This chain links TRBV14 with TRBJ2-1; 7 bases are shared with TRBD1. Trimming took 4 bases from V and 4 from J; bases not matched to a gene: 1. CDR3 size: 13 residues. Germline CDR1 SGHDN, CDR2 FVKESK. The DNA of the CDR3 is TGTGCCAGCAGCCCGGGACAGTACAATGAGCAGTTCTTC. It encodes CASSPGQYNEQFF.

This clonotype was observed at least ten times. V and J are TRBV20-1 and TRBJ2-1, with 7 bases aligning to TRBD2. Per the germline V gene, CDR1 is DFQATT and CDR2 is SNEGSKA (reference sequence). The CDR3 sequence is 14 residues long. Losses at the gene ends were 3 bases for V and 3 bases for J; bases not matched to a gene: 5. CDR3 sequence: CSASGGTFYNEQFF. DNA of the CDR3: TGCAGTGCTAGCGGGGGGACGTTCTACAATGAGCAGTTCTTC.

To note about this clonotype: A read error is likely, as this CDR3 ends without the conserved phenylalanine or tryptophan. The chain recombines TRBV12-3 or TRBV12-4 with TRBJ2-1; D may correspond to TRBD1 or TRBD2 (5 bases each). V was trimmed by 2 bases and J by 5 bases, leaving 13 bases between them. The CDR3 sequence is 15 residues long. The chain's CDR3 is CASSLWQGPHNEQFY. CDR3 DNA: TGTGCCAGCAGTTTATGGCAGGGACCCCACAATGAGCAGTTCTAC.

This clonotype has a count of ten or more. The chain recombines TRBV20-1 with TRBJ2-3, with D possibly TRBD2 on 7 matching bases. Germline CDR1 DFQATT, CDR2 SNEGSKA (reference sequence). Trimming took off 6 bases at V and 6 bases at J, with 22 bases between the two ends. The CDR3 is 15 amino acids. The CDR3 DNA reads TGCAGTGCCTCCCCCCCAACGGGGGGCCACGATACGCAGTATTTT. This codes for CSASPPTGGHDTQYF.

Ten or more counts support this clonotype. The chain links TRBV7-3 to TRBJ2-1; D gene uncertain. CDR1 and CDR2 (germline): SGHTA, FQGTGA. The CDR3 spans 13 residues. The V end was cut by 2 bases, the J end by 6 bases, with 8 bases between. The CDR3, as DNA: TGTGCCAGCAGCTTATTAAGGGTCAATGAGCAGTTCTTC. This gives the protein CASSLLRVNEQFF. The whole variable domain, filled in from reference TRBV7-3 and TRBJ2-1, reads GAGVSQTPSNKVTEKGKYVELRCDPISGHTALYWYRQSLGQGPEFLIYFQGTGAADDSGLPNDRFFAVRPEGSVSTLKIQRTERGDSAVYLCASSLLRVNEQFFGPGTRLTVL.

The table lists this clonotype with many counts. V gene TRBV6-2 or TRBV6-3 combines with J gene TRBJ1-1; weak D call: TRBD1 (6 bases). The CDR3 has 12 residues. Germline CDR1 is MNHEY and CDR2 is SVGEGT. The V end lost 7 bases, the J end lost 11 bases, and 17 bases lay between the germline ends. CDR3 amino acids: CASIQPGAEAFF. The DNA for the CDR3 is TGTGCCAGCATCCAACCGGGGGCCGAGGCTTTCTTT.

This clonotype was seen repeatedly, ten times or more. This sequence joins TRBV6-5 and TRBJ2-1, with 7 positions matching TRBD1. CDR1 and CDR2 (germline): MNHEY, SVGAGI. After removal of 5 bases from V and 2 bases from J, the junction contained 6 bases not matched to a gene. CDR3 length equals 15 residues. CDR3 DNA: TGTGCCAGCAGTACAGGGGCAGAAGCCTACAATGAGCAGTTCTTC. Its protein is CASSTGAEAYNEQFF.

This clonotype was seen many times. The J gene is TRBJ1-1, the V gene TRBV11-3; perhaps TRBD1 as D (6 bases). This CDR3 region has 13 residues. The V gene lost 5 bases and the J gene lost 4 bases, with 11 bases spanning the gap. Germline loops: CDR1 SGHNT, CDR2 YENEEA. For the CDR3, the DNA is TGTGCCAGCAGCCAGGGGAAGGCCACTGAAGCTTTCTTT. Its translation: CASSQGKATEAFF.